This T cell receptor beta chain appears in the sequencing data of a study of T cell changes during pregnancy in multiple sclerosis. TCRdb's table, derived via immunoSEQ multiplex PCR, lists solely in-frame clones and lacks some. The table includes about 40,000 clones, about 90% detected once. This CDR3 spans 15 amino acids. Germline V lookup: CDR1 MNHNS, CDR2 SASEGT. The junction had 8 bases not matched to a gene; V was cut back by 8 bases and J by 1 base. This chain joins TRBV6-1 and TRBJ1-2, with 9 bases that match TRBD1. Specimen: peripheral blood, collected in the second trimester of pregnancy. The sequence came from a female donor in good health, enrolled as a control in a pregnancy study. CDR3 bases: TGTGCCAGCTGGGGACAGGGAAGATTTAACTATGGCTACACCTTC. It specifies CASWGQGRFNYGYTF.